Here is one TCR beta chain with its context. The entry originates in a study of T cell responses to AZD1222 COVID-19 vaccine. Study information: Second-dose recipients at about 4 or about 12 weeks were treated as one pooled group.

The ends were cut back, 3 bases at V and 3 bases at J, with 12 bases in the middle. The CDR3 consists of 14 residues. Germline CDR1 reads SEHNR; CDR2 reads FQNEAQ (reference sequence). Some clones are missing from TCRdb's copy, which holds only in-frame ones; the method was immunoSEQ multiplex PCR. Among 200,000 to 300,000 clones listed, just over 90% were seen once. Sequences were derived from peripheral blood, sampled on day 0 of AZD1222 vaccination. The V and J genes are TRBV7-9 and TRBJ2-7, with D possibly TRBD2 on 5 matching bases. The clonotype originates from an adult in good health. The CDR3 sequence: CASSFSAGGYEQYF. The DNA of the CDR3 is TGTGCCAGCAGCTTTAGTGCAGGAGGCTACGAGCAGTACTTC.